The present T cell receptor (beta chain) was sequenced within a study of cytomegalovirus exposure and HLA in healthy donors. The germline V and J ends were trimmed by 6 bases and 4 bases, with 7 bases remaining between them. Germline CDR1 is LNHDA and CDR2 is SQIVND (reference sequence). This CDR3 is 12 amino acids long. In the case of this clone: Its antigen is undetermined.

Both 60 Vbeta primers and 13 Jbeta primers went into the PCR. Method: immunoSEQ multiplex PCR; TCRdb's copy keeps in-frame clones and lacks some. Altogether about 150,000 clones are present, over 60% being singletons, with the ten largest covering roughly an eighth. Study-level points and caveats: It was confirmed in vitro that a few of the CMV-associated chains were specific for CMV antigens. A later analysis linked a missense variant in DCLRE1C to the trimming of TCR beta V and J genes.

The chain carries TRBV19 and TRBJ1-5; D gene uncertain. This clonotype originated in a man aged 35-49 years in good health and CMV-seropositive. Sequencing used PBMCs. Here the CDR3 DNA reads TGTGCCAGTAGCCTTCGGAATCAGCCCCAGCATTTT. Translated: CASSLRNQPQHF.